The clone carrying this T cell receptor (beta chain) occurred a few times. The data originate from a study of response to subunit inactivated influenza vaccine. Trimming removed 7 bases from V and 1 base from J, with 10 bases in between. CDR3 length: 13 amino acids. TCRdb re-called the RT-PCR reads through MiXCR, storing one row per CDR3 protein. The sample includes some 150,000 distinct CDR3 sequences, approximately 12% of them seen just once. The same data also went into a second study, on T cells expressing NK-cell markers. That report adds: Making the TCR beta cDNA relied on 5'RACE template switching with UMIs.

The sequencing here drew on CD8+ T cells sorted from PBMCs, taken 11 to 12 days after vaccination. The receptor was derived from a man aged 45-65 years who received an inactivated influenza vaccine. The V gene is TRBV12-3 or TRBV12-4, the J gene TRBJ2-5; D is unclear. In nucleotides, the CDR3 is TGTGCCAGCAAATACGGGCTCCAAGAGACCCAGTACTTC. As protein: CASKYGLQETQYF.